The sequence of this TCR beta chain was determined in a study of cytomegalovirus exposure and HLA in healthy donors. Study-wide results and limits: Later on, a genetic analysis was performed. It linked a missense variant in DCLRE1C with V- and J-gene trimming of TCR beta. It was fewer than 200 TCR beta chains that were listed as cytomegalovirus-associated. Looking again later, the authors saw that most CMV-associated TCR beta chains seemed HLA-restricted. In an earlier analysis, most TCR beta V segments were productive about 87% or about 30% of the time.

As for this clone: Its antigen is not known.

The PCR employed 60 Vbeta primers together with 13 Jbeta primers. Sequencing was performed with immunoSEQ multiplex PCR; in TCRdb, only in-frame clones are kept and a portion is missing. The sample records roughly 130,000 clones, 81% being singletons. The sequence was collected from a man younger than 35 in good health and CMV-seronegative. Sequencing input: PBMCs.

This CDR3 is CASDLRGEQYF. The CDR3 nucleotides are TGTGCCAGCGACCTTCGGGGCGAGCAGTACTTC. J is TRBJ2-7 and V is TRBV5-4; D is perhaps TRBD2 (5 bases). Germline CDR1 SGHNT, CDR2 YYREEE (reference sequence). This CDR3 is built from 11 residues. Trimming shortened V by 7 bases and J by 6 bases, and 11 bases separated the two germline ends.